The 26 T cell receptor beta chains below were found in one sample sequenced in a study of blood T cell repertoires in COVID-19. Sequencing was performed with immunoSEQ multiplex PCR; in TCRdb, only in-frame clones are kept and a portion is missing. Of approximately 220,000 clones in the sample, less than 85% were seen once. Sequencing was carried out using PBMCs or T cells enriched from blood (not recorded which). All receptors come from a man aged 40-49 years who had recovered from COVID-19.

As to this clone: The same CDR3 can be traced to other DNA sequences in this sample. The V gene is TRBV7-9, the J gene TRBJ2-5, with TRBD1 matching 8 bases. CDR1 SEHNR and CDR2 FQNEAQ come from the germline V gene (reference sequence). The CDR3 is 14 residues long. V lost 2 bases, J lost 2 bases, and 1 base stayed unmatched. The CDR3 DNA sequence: TGTGCCAGCAGCTTACGACAGGGGCAAGAGACCCAGTACTTC. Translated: CASSLRQGQETQYF.

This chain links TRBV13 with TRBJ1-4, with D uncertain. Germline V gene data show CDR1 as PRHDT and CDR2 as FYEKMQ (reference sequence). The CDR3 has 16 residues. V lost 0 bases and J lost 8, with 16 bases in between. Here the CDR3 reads CASSLGKTSIREKLFF. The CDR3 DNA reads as TGTGCCAGCAGCTTAGGCAAAACCTCTATTAGAGAAAAACTGTTTTTT.

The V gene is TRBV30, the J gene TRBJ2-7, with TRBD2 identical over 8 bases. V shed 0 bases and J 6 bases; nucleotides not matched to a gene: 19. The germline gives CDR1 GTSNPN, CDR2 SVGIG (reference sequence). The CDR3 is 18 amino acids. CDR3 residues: CAWSVSIFRSGRTVEQYF. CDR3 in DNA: TGTGCCTGGAGTGTCTCCATTTTTCGGAGCGGGAGAACGGTCGAGCAGTACTTC.

CDR3 bases: TGCAGCGTTACCACAGGGGAAGAGACCCAGTACTTC. This gives the protein CSVTTGEETQYF. This sequence joins TRBV29-1 and TRBJ2-5; 7 nucleotides line up with TRBD1. V shed 5 bases and J 3 bases; nucleotides not matched to a gene: 3. The CDR3 is 12 amino acids. The germline V gene has CDR1 SQVTM and CDR2 ANQGSEA.

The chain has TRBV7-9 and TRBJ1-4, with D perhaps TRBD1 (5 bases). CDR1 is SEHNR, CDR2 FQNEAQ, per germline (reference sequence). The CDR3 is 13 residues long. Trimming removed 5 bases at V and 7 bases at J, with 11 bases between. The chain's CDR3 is CASSTGDGEKLFF. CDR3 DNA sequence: TGTGCCAGCAGCACGGGGGACGGTGAAAAACTGTTTTTT.

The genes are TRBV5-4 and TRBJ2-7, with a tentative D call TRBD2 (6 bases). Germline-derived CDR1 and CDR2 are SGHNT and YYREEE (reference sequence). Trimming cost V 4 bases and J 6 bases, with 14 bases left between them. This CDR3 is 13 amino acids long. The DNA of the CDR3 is TGTGCCAGCAGCCAGGGCTCCGGGGGCGAGCAGTACTTC. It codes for CASSQGSGGEQYF. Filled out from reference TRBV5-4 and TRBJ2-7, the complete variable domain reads ETGVTQSPTHLIKTRGQQVTLRCSSQSGHNTVSWYQQALGQGPQFIFQYYREEENGRGNFPPRFSGLQFPNYSSELNVNALELDDSALYLCASSQGSGGEQYFGPGTRLTVT.

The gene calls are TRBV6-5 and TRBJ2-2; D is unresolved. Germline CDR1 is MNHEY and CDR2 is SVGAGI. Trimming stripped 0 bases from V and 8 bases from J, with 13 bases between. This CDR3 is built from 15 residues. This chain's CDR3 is CASSYSNIRAGELFF. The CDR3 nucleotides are TGTGCCAGCAGTTACTCGAATATAAGAGCGGGGGAGCTGTTTTTT.

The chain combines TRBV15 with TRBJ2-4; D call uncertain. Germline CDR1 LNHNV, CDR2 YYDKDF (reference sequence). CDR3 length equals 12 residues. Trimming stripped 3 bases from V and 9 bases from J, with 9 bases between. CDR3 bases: TGTGCCACCAGCAGCTGGTCCGGCATTCAGTACTTC. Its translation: CATSSWSGIQYF. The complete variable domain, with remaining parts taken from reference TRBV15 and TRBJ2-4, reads DAMVIQNPRYQVTQFGKPVTLSCSQTLNHNVMYWYQQKSSQAPKLLFHYYDKDFNNEADTPDNFQSRRPNTSFCFLDIRSPGLGDTAMYLCATSSWSGIQYFGAGTRLSVL.

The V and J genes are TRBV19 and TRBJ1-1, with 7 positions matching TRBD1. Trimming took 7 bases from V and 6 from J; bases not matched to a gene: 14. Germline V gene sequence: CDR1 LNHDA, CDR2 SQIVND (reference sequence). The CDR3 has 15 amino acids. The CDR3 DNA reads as TGTGCCAGTACCAGAGGTCGGGACAGACCACCTGAAGCTTTCTTT. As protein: CASTRGRDRPPEAFF.

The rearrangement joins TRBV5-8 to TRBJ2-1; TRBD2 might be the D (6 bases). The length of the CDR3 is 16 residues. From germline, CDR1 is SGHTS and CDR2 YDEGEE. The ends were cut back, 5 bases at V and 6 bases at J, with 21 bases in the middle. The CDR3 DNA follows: TGTGCCAGCAGGCCAGCGACTAGGGAGTACCGCAATGAGCAGTTCTTC. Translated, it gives CASRPATREYRNEQFF.

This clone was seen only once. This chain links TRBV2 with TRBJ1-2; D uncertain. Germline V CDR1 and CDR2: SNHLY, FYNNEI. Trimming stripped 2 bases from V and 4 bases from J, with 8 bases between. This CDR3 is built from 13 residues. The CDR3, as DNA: TGTGCCAGCAGTGAACTCCCGGGCTATGGCTACACCTTC. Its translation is CASSELPGYGYTF.

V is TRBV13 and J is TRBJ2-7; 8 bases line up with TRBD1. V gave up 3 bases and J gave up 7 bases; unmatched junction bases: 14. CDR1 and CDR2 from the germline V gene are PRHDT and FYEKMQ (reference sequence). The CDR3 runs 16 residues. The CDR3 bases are TGTGCCAGCAGCTTTACCGGAAGTCAGGGGGCCGTAGAGCAGTACTTC. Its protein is CASSFTGSQGAVEQYF.

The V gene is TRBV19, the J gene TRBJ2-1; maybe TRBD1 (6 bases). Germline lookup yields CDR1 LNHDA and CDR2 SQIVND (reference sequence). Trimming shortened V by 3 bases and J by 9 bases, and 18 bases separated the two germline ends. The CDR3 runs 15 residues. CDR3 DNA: TGTGCCAGTAGTATTCAGCAGGGGCAAAGTGGTGAGCAGTTCTTC. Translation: CASSIQQGQSGEQFF.

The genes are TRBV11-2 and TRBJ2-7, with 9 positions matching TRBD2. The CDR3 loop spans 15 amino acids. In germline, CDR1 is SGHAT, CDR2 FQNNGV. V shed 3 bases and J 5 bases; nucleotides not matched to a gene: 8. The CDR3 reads CASSLRGGRADEQYF. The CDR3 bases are TGTGCCAGCAGCTTGAGGGGCGGGAGGGCCGACGAGCAGTACTTC.

The CDR3 DNA is TGTGCCAGCAGTCCCGGGACAGGGATCGAAAAACTGTTTTTT. It specifies CASSPGTGIEKLFF. The rearrangement joins TRBV28 to TRBJ1-4, with 9 nucleotides matching TRBD1. Looked up from germline, CDR1 is MDHEN and CDR2 is SYDVKM. The CDR3 sequence is 14 residues long. V shed 5 bases and J 8 bases; nucleotides not matched to a gene: 6.

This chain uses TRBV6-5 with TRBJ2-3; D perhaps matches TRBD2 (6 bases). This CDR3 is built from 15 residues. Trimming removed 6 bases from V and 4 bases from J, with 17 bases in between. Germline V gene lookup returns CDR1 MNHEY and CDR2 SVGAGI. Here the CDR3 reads CASRIITGAADTQYF. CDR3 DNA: TGTGCCAGCAGGATCATTACGGGAGCCGCAGATACGCAGTATTTT.

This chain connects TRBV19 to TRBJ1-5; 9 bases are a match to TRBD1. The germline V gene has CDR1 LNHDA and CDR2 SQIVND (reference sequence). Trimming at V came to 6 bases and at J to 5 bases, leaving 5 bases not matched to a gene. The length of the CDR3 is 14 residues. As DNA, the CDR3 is TGTGCCAGTAGGCGGGGACAGGGTGATCAGCCCCAGCATTTT. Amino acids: CASRRGQGDQPQHF. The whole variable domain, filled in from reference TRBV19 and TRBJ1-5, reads DGGITQSPKYLFRKEGQNVTLSCEQNLNHDAMYWYRQDPGQGLRLIYYSQIVNDFQKGDIAEGYSVSREKKESFPLTVTSAQKNPTAFYLCASRRGQGDQPQHFGDGTRLSIL.

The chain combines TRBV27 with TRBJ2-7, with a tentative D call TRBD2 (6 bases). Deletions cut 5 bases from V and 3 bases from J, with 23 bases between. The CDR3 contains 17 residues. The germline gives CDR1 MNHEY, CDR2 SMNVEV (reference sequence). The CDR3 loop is CASSIRFRGGQNYEQYF. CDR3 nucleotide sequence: TGTGCCAGCAGTATCCGGTTTCGGGGAGGACAAAACTACGAGCAGTACTTC.

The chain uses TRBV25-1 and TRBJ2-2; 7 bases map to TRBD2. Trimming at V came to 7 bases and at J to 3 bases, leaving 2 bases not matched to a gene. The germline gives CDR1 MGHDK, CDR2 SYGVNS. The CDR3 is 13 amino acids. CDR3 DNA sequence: TGTGCCAGCACTAGCGGCTACACCGGGGAGCTGTTTTTT. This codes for CASTSGYTGELFF.

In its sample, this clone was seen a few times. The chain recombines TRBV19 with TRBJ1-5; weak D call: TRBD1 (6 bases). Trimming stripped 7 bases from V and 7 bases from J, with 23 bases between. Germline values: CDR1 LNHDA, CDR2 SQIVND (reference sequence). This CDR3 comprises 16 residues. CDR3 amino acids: CASIPTDRLPPQPQHF. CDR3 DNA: TGTGCCAGTATTCCCACGGACAGACTACCACCCCAGCCCCAGCATTTT.

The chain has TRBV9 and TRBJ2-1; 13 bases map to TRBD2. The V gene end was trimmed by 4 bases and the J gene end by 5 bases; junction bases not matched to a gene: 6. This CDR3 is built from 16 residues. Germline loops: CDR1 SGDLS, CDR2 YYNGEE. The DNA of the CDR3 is TGTGCCAGCAGCTCCCCGGGACTAGCGGGGCACAATGAGCAGTTCTTC. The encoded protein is CASSSPGLAGHNEQFF.

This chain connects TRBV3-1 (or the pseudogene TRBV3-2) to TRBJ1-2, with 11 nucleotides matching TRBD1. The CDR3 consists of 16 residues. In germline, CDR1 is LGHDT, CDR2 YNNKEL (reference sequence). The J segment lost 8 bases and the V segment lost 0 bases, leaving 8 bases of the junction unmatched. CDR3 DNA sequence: TGTGCCAGCAGCCAAGATCTTGTGGGACAGGGGGGCGGCTACACCTTC. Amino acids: CASSQDLVGQGGGYTF.

The DNA for the CDR3 is TGTGCCACCAGCACCCAAGAGAGCACAGATACGCAGTATTTT. It translates to CATSTQESTDTQYF. The V and J genes are TRBV15 and TRBJ2-3, with D hard to call. The length of the CDR3 is 14 residues. V shed 4 bases and J shed 0 bases, with 8 bases lying between them. Germline assignment: CDR1 LNHNV and CDR2 YYDKDF (reference sequence).

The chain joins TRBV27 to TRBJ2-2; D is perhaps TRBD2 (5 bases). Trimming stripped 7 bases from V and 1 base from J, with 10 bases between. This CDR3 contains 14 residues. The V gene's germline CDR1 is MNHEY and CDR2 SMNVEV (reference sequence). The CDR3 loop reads CASKRRENTGELFF. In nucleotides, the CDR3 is TGTGCCAGCAAGCGACGGGAGAACACCGGGGAGCTGTTTTTT.

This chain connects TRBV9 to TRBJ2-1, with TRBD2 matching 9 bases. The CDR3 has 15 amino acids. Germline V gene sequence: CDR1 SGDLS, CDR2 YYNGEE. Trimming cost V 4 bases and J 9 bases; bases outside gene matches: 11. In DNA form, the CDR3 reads TGTGCCAGCAGCCCGGGACTAGCAGGCCAGAGTGAGCAGTTCTTC. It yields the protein CASSPGLAGQSEQFF.

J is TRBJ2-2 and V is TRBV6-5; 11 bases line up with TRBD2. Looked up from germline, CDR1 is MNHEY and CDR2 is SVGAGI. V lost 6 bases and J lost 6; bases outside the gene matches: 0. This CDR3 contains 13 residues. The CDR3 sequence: CASRLAGAGELFF. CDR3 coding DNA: TGTGCCAGCAGACTAGCGGGAGCCGGGGAGCTGTTTTTT.